This is a list of T cell receptor beta chains from one sample in a study of beta chain features in type 1 diabetes. Assay used: immunoSEQ multiplex PCR; TCRdb lists only in-frame clones, some missing. The sample yields 600,000 to 700,000 clones, around 12% seen once. The sequenced sample consisted of naive CD4+ T cells from blood. The origin of the receptors is a man in his thirties or forties with type 1 diabetes. The CDR3 runs from the conserved cysteine through the conserved F or W. The order of the fields is J gene, clone size, D gene, V gene, CDR3 protein, CDR3 DNA. D genes are given only for firm matches. Clone size appears in some rows only: once, few, many, or a class for an expanded clone.

>TRBJ1-5|few|-|TRBV30
CAWSKGTSGQPQHF
TGTGCCTGGAGTAAGGGAACGAGTGGACAGCCCCAGCATTTT
>TRBJ2-5|-|TRBD2|TRBV29-1
CSGGLAQSRVETQYF
TGCAGCGGGGGACTAGCGCAAAGTAGGGTAGAGACCCAGTACTTC
>TRBJ1-5|-|-|TRBV7-2
CASSLVGANNQPQHF
TGTGCCAGCAGCTTAGTGGGGGCAAATAATCAGCCCCAGCATTTT
>TRBJ1-5|-|-|TRBV30
CAWSVLGNQPQHF
TGTGCCTGGAGTGTACTCGGAAATCAGCCCCAGCATTTT
>TRBJ1-5|-|-|TRBV9
CASSVGADHQPQHF
TGTGCCAGCAGCGTAGGGGCAGACCATCAGCCCCAGCATTTT
>TRBJ1-5|few|-|TRBV2
CASRGQYPAQHF
TGTGCCAGCAGAGGACAGTACCCGGCCCAGCATTTT
>TRBJ1-4|few|TRBD1|TRBV2
CASGGQGAREKLFF
TGTGCCAGCGGGGGACAGGGGGCCAGAGAAAAACTGTTTTTT
>TRBJ2-3|-|TRBD1|TRBV2
CASSQQGTTTDTQYF
TGTGCCAGCAGTCAACAGGGGACCACCACAGATACGCAGTATTTT
>TRBJ2-1|-|-|TRBV7-9
CASSHGASGHNEQFF
TGTGCCAGCAGCCACGGGGCATCCGGCCACAATGAGCAGTTCTTC
>TRBJ2-2|-|TRBD2|TRBV4-3
CASSQDLAGPGELFF
TGCGCCAGCAGCCAAGATCTAGCGGGGCCCGGGGAGCTGTTTTTT
>TRBJ2-2|-|TRBD2|TRBV9
CASSGSGGATGELFF
TGTGCCAGCAGCGGTAGCGGGGGAGCCACCGGGGAGCTGTTTTTT
>TRBJ1-2|few|-|TRBV29-1
CSYSDGYGYTF
TGCAGCTATTCCGATGGCTATGGCTACACCTTC
>TRBJ1-6|-|-|TRBV30
CAWSDLDRSSYNSPLHF
TGTGCCTGGAGTGATTTGGACCGCTCCAGCTATAATTCACCCCTCCACTTT
>TRBJ1-2|-|-|TRBV29-1
CSVEDPVGAYGYTF
TGCAGCGTTGAAGATCCGGTAGGGGCCTACGGCTACACCTTC
>TRBJ1-1|-|-|TRBV27
CASKARVHTEAFF
TGTGCCAGCAAAGCCAGAGTGCACACTGAAGCTTTCTTT
>TRBJ2-4|-|-|TRBV27
CASSLSMAGPLPLAKNIQYF
TGTGCCAGCAGTTTATCGATGGCAGGGCCCCTACCACTAGCCAAAAACATTCAGTACTTC
>TRBJ1-2|-|-|TRBV7-2
CASSLAEGWSNYGYTF
TGTGCCAGCAGCTTAGCTGAAGGGTGGTCCAACTATGGCTACACCTTC
>TRBJ2-5|-|-|TRBV4-3
CASSQPTRPETQYF
TGCGCCAGCAGCCAGCCGACTAGACCGGAGACCCAGTACTTC
>TRBJ2-2|-|TRBD2|TRBV9
CASSVWASGGSRASMELFF
TGTGCCAGCAGCGTATGGGCTAGCGGGGGCTCACGTGCATCGATGGAGCTGTTTTTT
>TRBJ1-2|few|-|TRBV30
CAWSVTGGYTF
TGTGCCTGGAGTGTAACAGGAGGCTACACCTTC
>TRBJ1-3|few|-|TRBV5-1
CASTTGTTGNTIYF
TGCGCCAGCACAACCGGGACAACTGGAAACACCATATATTTT
>TRBJ2-7|few|-|TRBV2
CASSLDSFLDMLYF
TGTGCCAGCAGTCTGGACAGCTTCTTGGACATGCTGTACTTC
>TRBJ2-7|few|-|TRBV4-2
CASSQGDPSYEQYF
TGTGCCAGCAGCCAAGGGGACCCCTCCTACGAGCAGTACTTC